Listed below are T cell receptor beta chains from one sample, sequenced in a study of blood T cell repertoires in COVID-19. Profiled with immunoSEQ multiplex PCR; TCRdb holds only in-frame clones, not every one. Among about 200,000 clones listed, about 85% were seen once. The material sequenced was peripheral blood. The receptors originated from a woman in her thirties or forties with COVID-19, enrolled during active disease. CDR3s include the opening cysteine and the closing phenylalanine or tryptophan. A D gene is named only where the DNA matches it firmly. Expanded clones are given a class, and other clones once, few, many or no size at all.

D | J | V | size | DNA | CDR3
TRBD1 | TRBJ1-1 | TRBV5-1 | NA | TGCGCCAGCAGCTGGGGTGCAGGGGGGTCTAACACTGAAGCTTTCTTT | CASSWGAGGSNTEAFF
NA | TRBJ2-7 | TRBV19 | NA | TGTGCCAGTAGTATAGGAGGGAGCTCCTACGAGCAGTACTTC | CASSIGGSSYEQYF
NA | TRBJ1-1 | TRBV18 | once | TGTGCCAGCTCACCAGGGGGCTATTTGGTGAACACTGAAGCTTTCTTT | CASSPGGYLVNTEAFF
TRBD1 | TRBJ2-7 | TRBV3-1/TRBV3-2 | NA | TGTGCCAGCAGCCTACAGGGGGCGAGGTACGAGCAGTACTTC | CASSLQGARYEQYF
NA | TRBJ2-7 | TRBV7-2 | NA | TGTGCCAGCAGCTTAGCGGCGGTCAAACACCCGTACTTC | CASSLAAVKHPYF
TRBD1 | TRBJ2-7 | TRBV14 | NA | TGTGCCAGCAGCCAAGAGGAAATGGGGACAGGGGTCGGACACGAGCAGTACTTC | CASSQEEMGTGVGHEQYF
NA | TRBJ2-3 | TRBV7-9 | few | TGTGCCAGCAGCTTAGATCAAACGGGCACAGATACGCAGTATTTT | CASSLDQTGTDTQYF
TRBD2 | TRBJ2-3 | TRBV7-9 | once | TGTGCCAGCAGCTCTGGACTAGGGACAGATACGCAGTATTTT | CASSSGLGTDTQYF
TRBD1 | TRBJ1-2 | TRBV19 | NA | TGTGCCAGTAGTGCCCTGGACAGGCCCTACTATGGCTACACCTTC | CASSALDRPYYGYTF
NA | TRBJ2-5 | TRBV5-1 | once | TGCGCCAGCAGCTTCTCCGGACAACAAGAGACCCAGTACTTC | CASSFSGQQETQYF
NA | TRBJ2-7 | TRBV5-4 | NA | TGTGCCAGCAGCTTGGCCATGGGAGGCTACGAGCAGTACTTC | CASSLAMGGYEQYF
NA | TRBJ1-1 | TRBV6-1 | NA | TGTGCCAGCAGTGAAGACATCCGGAGTGCTGAAGCTTTCTTT | CASSEDIRSAEAFF
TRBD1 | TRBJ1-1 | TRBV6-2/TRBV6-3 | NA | TGTGCCAGCAGTCCCAGGGGGAGGTATATGAACACTGAAGCTTTCTTT | CASSPRGRYMNTEAFF
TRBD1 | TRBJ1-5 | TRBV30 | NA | TGTGCCTGGAGCGGGACAGTGAATCAGCCCCAGCATTTT | CAWSGTVNQPQHF
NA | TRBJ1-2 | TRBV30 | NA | TGTGCCTGGAGTCGAGGAAATGGCTACACCTTC | CAWSRGNGYTF
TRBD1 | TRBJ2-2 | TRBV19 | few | TGTGCCAGTAGTACGGGACAGGTACTGACCGGGGAGCTGTTTTTT | CASSTGQVLTGELFF
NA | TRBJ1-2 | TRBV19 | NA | TGTGCCAGTAGTGGTTCGACAGTGGGTAACTATGGCTACACCTTC | CASSGSTVGNYGYTF
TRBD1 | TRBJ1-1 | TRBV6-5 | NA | TGTGCCAGCAGGGCCGGACAGGGGAACACTGAAGCTTTCTTT | CASRAGQGNTEAFF
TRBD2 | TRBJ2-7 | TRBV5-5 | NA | TGTGCCAGCAGTTTAGGGACTAGCGTTACCTACGAGCAGTACTTC | CASSLGTSVTYEQYF
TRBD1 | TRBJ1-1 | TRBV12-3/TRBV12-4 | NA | TGTGCCAGCAGCTACGGACAGGGGCTTCAAGCTTTCTTT | CASSYGQGLQAFF
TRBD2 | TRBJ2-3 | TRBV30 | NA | TGTGCCTGGAGTGTACAGGCGGGAGTGAAAGATACGCAGTATTTT | CAWSVQAGVKDTQYF
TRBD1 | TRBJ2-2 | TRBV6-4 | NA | TGTGCCAGCAGCGACAGGGGGCAGAACACCGGGGAGCTGTTTTTT | CASSDRGQNTGELFF
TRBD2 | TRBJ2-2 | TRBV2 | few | TGTGCCAGCATAAGCGGGGGGGCCGGGGAGCTGTTTTTT | CASISGGAGELFF
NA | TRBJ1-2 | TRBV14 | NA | TGTGCCAGCAGCCACGACAGAGATGGCTACACCTTC | CASSHDRDGYTF
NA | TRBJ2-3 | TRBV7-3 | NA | TGTGCCAGCAGCTTAGGGACTTTTACAGATACGCAGTATTTT | CASSLGTFTDTQYF
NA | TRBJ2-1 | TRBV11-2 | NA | TGTGCCAGCAGCTTAGAGACGGGAGCCTACAATGAGCAGTTCTTC | CASSLETGAYNEQFF
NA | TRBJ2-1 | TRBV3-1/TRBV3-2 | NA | TGTGCCAGCAGCTACAACAGGGGAGGCCCCCACAATGAGCAGTTCTTC | CASSYNRGGPHNEQFF
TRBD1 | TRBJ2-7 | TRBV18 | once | TGTGCCAGCTCGCCCGGGACAGGGGGGAGTTACGAGCAGTACTTC | CASSPGTGGSYEQYF
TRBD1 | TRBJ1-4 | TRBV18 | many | TGTGCCAGCTCATACAGACAGGGAAATGAAAAACTGTTTTTT | CASSYRQGNEKLFF
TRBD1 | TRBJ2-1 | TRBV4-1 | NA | TGCGCCAGCAGCCAAGAGCGCACTACAGGGGAGATCGGTGAGCAGTTCTTC | CASSQERTTGEIGEQFF
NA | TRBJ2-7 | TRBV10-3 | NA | TGTGCCATCAGAGGGGATTCCTACGAGCAGTACTTC | CAIRGDSYEQYF
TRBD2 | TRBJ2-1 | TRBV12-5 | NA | TGTGCTAGTGCCTACAGCGGGAGAGGGGACAATGAGCAGTTCTTC | CASAYSGRGDNEQFF
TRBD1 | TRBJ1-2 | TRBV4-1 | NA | TGCGCCAGCAGCCAAGAAGCTCAGGGGGACTATGGCTACACCTTC | CASSQEAQGDYGYTF
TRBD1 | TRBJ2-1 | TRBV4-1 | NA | TGCGCCAGCAGCCAAGAATTGGACAGGGCGGAGTTCTTC | CASSQELDRAEFF
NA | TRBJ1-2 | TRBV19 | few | TGTGCCAGTAGTATAGCACTCATCCAGGGCTATGGCTACACCTTC | CASSIALIQGYGYTF
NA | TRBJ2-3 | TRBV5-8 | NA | TGTGCCAGCAGGTCCGGGACTGGGGCAGATACGCAGTATTTT | CASRSGTGADTQYF
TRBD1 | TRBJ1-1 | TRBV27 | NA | TGTGCCACCCTAACAGGGGGAGGAACTGAAGCTTTCTTT | CATLTGGGTEAFF
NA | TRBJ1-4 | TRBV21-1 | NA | TGTGCCAGCAGTCGACAGGAGGAAAAACTGTTTTTT | CASSRQEEKLFF
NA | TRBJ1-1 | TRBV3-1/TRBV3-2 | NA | TGTGCCAGCAGCCAGGGGGATAGGGGGATGGACACTGAAGCTTTCTTT | CASSQGDRGMDTEAFF
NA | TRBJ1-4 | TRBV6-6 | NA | TGTGCCAGCAGTTACCTGAGGGCCTCAACTAATGAAAAACTGTTTTTT | CASSYLRASTNEKLFF
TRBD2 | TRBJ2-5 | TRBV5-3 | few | TGTGCCAGAAGCCCGCACCGGACTAGCGGGTTCCAAGAGACCCAGTACTTC | CARSPHRTSGFQETQYF
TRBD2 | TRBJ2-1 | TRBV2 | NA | TGTGCCAGCAGGTCTAGCGGGAGTTCCTACAATGAGCAGTTCTTC | CASRSSGSSYNEQFF
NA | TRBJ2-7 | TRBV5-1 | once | TGCGCCAGCAGCTTTAGCGGGACAGTTACCTACGAGCAGTACTTC | CASSFSGTVTYEQYF
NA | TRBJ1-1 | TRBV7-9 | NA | TGTGCCAGCAGCTTAGCCTCGGGGGGTGAGGCTTTCTTT | CASSLASGGEAFF
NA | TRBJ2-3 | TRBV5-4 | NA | TGTGCCAGCAGCACGGGACACGGTAGCACAGATACGCAGTATTTT | CASSTGHGSTDTQYF
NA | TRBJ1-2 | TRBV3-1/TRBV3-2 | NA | TGTGCCAGCAGCCCGACAGCTGGCTATGGCTACACCTTC | CASSPTAGYGYTF
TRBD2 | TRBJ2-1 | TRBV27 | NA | TGTGCCAGCAGTTTAGGGCGGGAGAGGCGGAACAATGAGCAGTTCTTC | CASSLGRERRNNEQFF
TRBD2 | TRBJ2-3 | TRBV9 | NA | TGTGCCAGCAGCGTAGCTGGGAGCGGGGGCGCAGATACGCAGTATTTT | CASSVAGSGGADTQYF
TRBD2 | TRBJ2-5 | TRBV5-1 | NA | TGCGCCAGCAGTAAAGGACTAGCGGGAGGGAGGGGACAAGAGACCCAGTACTTC | CASSKGLAGGRGQETQYF
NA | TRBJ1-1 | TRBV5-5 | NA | TGTGCCAGCAGCTTGAGGGGAACTGAAGCTTTCTTT | CASSLRGTEAFF
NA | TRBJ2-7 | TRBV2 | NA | TGTGCCAGCAGTGTCCCTAGCTCCTACGAGCAGTACTTC | CASSVPSSYEQYF
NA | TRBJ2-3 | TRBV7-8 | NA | TGTGCCAGCAGCTCGAACCTGGGCAGCACAGATACGCAGTATTTT | CASSSNLGSTDTQYF
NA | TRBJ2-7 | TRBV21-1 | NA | TGTGCCAGCAGCAAAGAGGCGGGTCGGCAACGCTCCTACGAGCAGTACTTC | CASSKEAGRQRSYEQYF